This T cell receptor (beta chain) appears in the sequencing data of a study of blood T cells in healthy people across ages. Regarding the study as a whole: Versus aged donors, long-lived donors had higher diversity and more naive CD4+ cells. It was held that the diversity estimates obtained from one million T cells were underestimates.

A sample-barcoded 5' primer and a J-beta primer mix were used in a second PCR of roughly 6 to 12 cycles. In TCRdb, the 5' RACE reads were re-called with MiXCR into one record per CDR3 protein. This table has more than 900,000 distinct CDR3 sequences, 20% to 25% appearing once. The germline CDR1 and CDR2 sequences are SQVTM and ANQGSEA. The CDR3 contains 17 residues. With 6 bases clipped from V and 1 base from J, the junction kept 10 bases outside the gene matches. In the case of this clonotype: Antigen: not known.

Each donor gave 9.5 to 10 milliliters of peripheral blood. These data were also filed under a second study, of T cells of mothers and their children.

This sequence was found in a girl aged 2 to 10 in good health. The rearrangement links TRBV29-1 to TRBJ2-5; 14 positions agree with TRBD2. Material: blood. The CDR3 sequence is CSVEGLAGVWVQETQYF. CDR3 coding DNA: TGCAGCGTAGAGGGACTAGCGGGAGTCTGGGTCCAAGAGACCCAGTACTTC.